Presented here are 2 T cell receptor beta chains from one specimen sequenced in a study of identical twins. From the 5' RACE reads, TCRdb called clonotypes with MiXCR, one entry per CDR3 protein. The sample holds a few hundred thousand distinct CDR3 sequences; roughly an eighth are singletons and the top ten take 7.2%. The same specimen was also included in a second study, on yellow fever vaccine responses in identical twins.

Sequencing was performed on CD8+ T cells sorted from blood. These receptors came from a woman younger than 30 in good health.

This clonotype was detected only a few times. The CDR3 coding sequence is TGTGCCAGCAGCTTAGCTCGCCAGGGGGCTGCCAAAAACATTCAGTACTTC. Its protein product is CASSLARQGAAKNIQYF. The chain uses TRBV7-2 and TRBJ2-4, with 8 nucleotides matching TRBD1. V lost 0 bases, J lost 1 base, and 5 bases stayed unmatched. From germline, CDR1 is SGHTA and CDR2 FQGNSA. CDR3 size: 17 residues.

The sample holds a few counts of this clonotype. This sequence joins TRBV20-1 and TRBJ2-3; 11 bases fit TRBD2. CDR3 size: 15 residues. From germline, CDR1 is DFQATT and CDR2 SNEGSKA (reference sequence). After removal of 3 bases from V and 2 bases from J, the junction contained 4 bases not matched to a gene. In DNA, the CDR3 is TGCAGTGCTAGTTCGACTAGCGGGAACACAGATACGCAGTATTTT. The encoded protein is CSASSTSGNTDTQYF.